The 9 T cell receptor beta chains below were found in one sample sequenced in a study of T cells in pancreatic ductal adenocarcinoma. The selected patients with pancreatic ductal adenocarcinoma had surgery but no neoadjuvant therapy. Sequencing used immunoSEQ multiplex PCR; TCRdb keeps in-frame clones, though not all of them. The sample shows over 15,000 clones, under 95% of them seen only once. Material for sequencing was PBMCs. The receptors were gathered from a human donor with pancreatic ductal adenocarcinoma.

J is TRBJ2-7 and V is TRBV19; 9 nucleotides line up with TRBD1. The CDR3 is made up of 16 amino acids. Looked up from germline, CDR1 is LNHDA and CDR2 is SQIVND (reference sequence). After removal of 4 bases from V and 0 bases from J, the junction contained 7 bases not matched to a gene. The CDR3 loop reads CASSTRTGASSYEQYF. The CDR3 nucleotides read TGTGCCAGTAGTACCCGGACAGGGGCAAGCTCCTACGAGCAGTACTTC.

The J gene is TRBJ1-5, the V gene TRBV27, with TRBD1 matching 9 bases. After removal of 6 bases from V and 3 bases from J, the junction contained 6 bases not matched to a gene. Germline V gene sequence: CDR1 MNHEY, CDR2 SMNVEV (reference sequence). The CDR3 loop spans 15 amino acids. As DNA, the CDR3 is TGTGCCAGCAGATTGGGGACAGGGCCCAATCAGCCCCAGCATTTT. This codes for CASRLGTGPNQPQHF.

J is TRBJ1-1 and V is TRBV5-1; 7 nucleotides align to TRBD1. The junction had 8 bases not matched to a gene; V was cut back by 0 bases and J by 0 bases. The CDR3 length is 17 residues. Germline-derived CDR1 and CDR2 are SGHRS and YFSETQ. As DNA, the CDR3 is TGCGCCAGCAGCTTGGAGGCAGGGGGATTCATGAACACTGAAGCTTTCTTT. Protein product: CASSLEAGGFMNTEAFF.

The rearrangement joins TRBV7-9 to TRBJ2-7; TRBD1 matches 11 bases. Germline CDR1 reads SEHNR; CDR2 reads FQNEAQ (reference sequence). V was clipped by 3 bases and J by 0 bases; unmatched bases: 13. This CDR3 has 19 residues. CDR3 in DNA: TGTGCCAGCAGCTTCCCCAGGACAGGGGGCCTGAGACTCTCCTACGAGCAGTACTTC. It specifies CASSFPRTGGLRLSYEQYF.

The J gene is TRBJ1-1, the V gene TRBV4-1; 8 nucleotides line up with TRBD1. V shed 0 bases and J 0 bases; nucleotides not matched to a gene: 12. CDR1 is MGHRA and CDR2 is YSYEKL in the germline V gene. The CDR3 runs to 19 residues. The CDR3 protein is CASSQDRGKQGAMNTEAFF. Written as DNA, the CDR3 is TGCGCCAGCAGCCAAGATCGAGGAAAGCAGGGGGCCATGAACACTGAAGCTTTCTTT.

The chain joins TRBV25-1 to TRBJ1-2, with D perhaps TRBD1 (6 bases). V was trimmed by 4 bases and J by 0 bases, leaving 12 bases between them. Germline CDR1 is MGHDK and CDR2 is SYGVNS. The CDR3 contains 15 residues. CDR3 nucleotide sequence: TGTGCCAGCAGTGGTGGGGGGGCGGCTAACTATGGCTACACCTTC. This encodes CASSGGGAANYGYTF.

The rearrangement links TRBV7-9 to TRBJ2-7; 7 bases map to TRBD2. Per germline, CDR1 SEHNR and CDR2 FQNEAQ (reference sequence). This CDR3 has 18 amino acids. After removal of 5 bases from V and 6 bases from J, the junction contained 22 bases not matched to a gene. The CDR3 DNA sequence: TGTGCCAGCAGCCAACATTTAATGGCTAGCGGAGTAATGCCCGAGCAGTACTTC. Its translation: CASSQHLMASGVMPEQYF.

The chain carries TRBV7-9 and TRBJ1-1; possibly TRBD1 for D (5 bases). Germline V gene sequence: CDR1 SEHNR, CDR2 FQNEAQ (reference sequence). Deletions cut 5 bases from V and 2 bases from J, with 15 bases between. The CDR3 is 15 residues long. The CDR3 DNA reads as TGTGCCAGCAGCCCCCCGGGCAGGGAAAACACTGAAGCTTTCTTT. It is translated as CASSPPGRENTEAFF.

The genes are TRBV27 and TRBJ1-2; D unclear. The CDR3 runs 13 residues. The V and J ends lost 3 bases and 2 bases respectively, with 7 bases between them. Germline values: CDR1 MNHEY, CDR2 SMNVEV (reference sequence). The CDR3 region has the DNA TGTGCCAGCAGTTTGGCAGGAAACTATGGCTACACCTTC. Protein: CASSLAGNYGYTF.